The 18 T cell receptor beta chains in this list originate from one sample, sequenced in a study of CDR3 diversity in severe acne. TCRdb analysed the PCR reads with MiXCR anew, one entry per CDR3 protein. The sample has 97,000 or so distinct CDR3 sequences, about half seen once. The source material was blood. The source of these receptors is a male donor with acne.

This clonotype was detected a few times. The chain uses TRBV4-3 and TRBJ1-2; no clear D gene. Germline-derived CDR1 and CDR2 are LGHNA and YSLEER. Trimming removed 0 bases from V and 4 bases from J, with 12 bases in between. The CDR3 is 15 residues long. In DNA, the CDR3 is TGCGCCAGCAGCCAAGATCGCTCAGCCATCTATGGCTACACCTTC. Amino acid sequence: CASSQDRSAIYGYTF.

This clonotype was observed at least ten times. The chain has TRBV20-1 and TRBJ2-3; TRBD2 agrees at 8 bases. Unmatched junction bases numbered 4, after V lost 5 bases and J lost 0 bases. CDR3 length: 14 amino acids. CDR1 is DFQATT and CDR2 is SNEGSKA in the germline V gene (reference sequence). Here the CDR3 DNA reads TGCAGTGCTCGGACTAGCATTAGCACAGATACGCAGTATTTT. It specifies CSARTSISTDTQYF.

This clonotype turned up a few times. The rearrangement uses TRBV10-3 and TRBJ2-7, with D possibly being TRBD1 or TRBD2 (5 bases each). The CDR3 length is 13 residues. Trimming cost V 6 bases and J 1 base, with 10 bases left between them. Germline CDR1 and CDR2: ENHRY and SYGVKD. CDR3 region: CAIRGDVSYEQYF. In DNA form, the CDR3 reads TGTGCCATCAGGGGGGACGTTTCCTACGAGCAGTACTTC.

The chain carries TRBV10-1 and TRBJ2-7, with TRBD1 matching over 7 bases. Germline V gives CDR1 WNHNN, CDR2 SYGVQD (reference sequence). J gave up 3 bases and V 0 bases, and 8 bases lay outside the gene matches. The CDR3 covers 16 residues. CDR3 loop: CASSESTGTAIYEQYF. In nucleotides, the CDR3 is TGCGCCAGCAGTGAGTCAACCGGGACAGCGATCTACGAGCAGTACTTC.

This clonotype appeared a few times. The gene calls are TRBV27 and TRBJ2-1; TRBD1 might be the D (6 bases). The CDR3 extends over 14 amino acids. V was clipped by 5 bases and J by 6 bases, with 14 bases between them. Germline CDR1 and CDR2: MNHEY and SMNVEV (reference sequence). The CDR3 loop is CASSPLTGTNEQFF. DNA of the CDR3: TGTGCCAGCAGTCCGTTGACAGGTACCAATGAGCAGTTCTTC.

This clonotype occurred many times. The chain employs TRBV6-1 and TRBJ2-1; D is possibly TRBD2 (6 bases). This CDR3 comprises 14 residues. V lost 5 bases and J 8 bases, leaving 16 bases between the germline ends. Germline CDR1 and CDR2: MNHNS and SASEGT. The CDR3 nucleotides are TGTGCCAGCAGTCGGGACCGACTAGGCTATGAGCAGTTCTTC. Protein product: CASSRDRLGYEQFF.

This clonotype was recorded at least ten times. This chain connects TRBV11-1 to TRBJ2-7; D might be TRBD1 (6 bases). Germline CDR1 and CDR2: SGHAT and FQDESV (reference sequence). Trimming took off 5 bases at V and 4 bases at J, with 9 bases between the two ends. CDR3 size: 12 residues. The CDR3 DNA sequence: TGTGCCAGCAGCACTACAGGGTACGAGCAGTACTTC. Its translation: CASSTTGYEQYF.

This clonotype was counted at least ten times. The V call is TRBV6-4, the J call TRBJ2-1; D is ambiguous. The CDR3 is made up of 13 amino acids. From germline, CDR1 is MRHNA and CDR2 SNTAGT. Trimming took 4 bases from V and 5 from J, leaving 9 bases between them. CDR3 region: CASSAENHNEQFF. CDR3 DNA sequence: TGTGCCAGCAGTGCCGAGAATCACAATGAGCAGTTCTTC.

V is TRBV3-1 and J is TRBJ2-5; D call uncertain. Between the trimmed V and J ends, which lost 0 bases and 5 bases, there was a span of 19 bases. The CDR3 is made up of 17 amino acids. Germline V gives CDR1 LGHDT, CDR2 YNNKEL (reference sequence). The DNA for the CDR3 is TGTGCCAGCAGCCAAGAGTTGAAGGGTTTGCTGGATGAGACCCAGTACTTC. Translation: CASSQELKGLLDETQYF.

The rearrangement links TRBV6-6 to TRBJ1-1; D uncertain. This CDR3 has 15 amino acids. Germline values: CDR1 MNHNY, CDR2 SVGAGI (reference sequence). The V end lost 7 bases, the J end lost 4 bases, and 19 bases lay between the germline ends. The CDR3 coding sequence is TGTGCCAGCACCAAAGGCCGGGGTTGGGGCACTGAAGCTTTCTTT. This gives the protein CASTKGRGWGTEAFF.

For this clonotype: Its ends do not fully match the called genes, so a read error is possible. The chain links TRBV5-1 to TRBJ1-6; a possible D gene is TRBD1 (5 bases). The CDR3 has 15 residues. Germline V gene lookup returns CDR1 SGHRS and CDR2 YFSETQ. The CDR3 reads CASSLVPGSNSPLRF. In DNA form, the CDR3 reads TGCGCCAGCAGCTTGGTTCCAGGGTCGAATTCACCCCTCCGCTTT.

This clonotype was detected a few times. The rearrangement uses TRBV29-1 and TRBJ1-2, with D perhaps TRBD1 (6 bases). V lost 2 bases, J lost 8 bases, and 12 bases lay in between. From germline, CDR1 is SQVTM and CDR2 ANQGSEA. The CDR3 runs to 12 residues. As DNA, the CDR3 is TGCAGCGTTGAAACAGGGACGAGGGGCTACACCTTC. It translates to CSVETGTRGYTF.

This clonotype was found many times. The rearrangement joins TRBV7-8 to TRBJ2-7; 13 nucleotides align to TRBD2. The CDR3 runs 18 residues. In germline, CDR1 is SGHVS, CDR2 FQNEAQ. V gave up 2 bases and J gave up 0 bases; unmatched junction bases: 7. In DNA, the CDR3 is TGTGCCAGCAGCTTAATGGGACTAGCGGGACAATACTCCTACGAGCAGTACTTC. Its protein product is CASSLMGLAGQYSYEQYF. Looking up the rest from reference TRBV7-8 and TRBJ2-7 gives the full variable domain: GAGVSQSPRYKVAKRGQDVALRCDPISGHVSLFWYQQALGQGPEFLTYFQNEAQLDKSGLPSDRFFAERPEGSVSTLKIQRTQQEDSAVYLCASSLMGLAGQYSYEQYFGPGTRLTVT.

This clonotype has only a few counts. This rearrangement joins TRBV11-2 to TRBJ2-4; D is ambiguous. Between the trimmed V and J ends, which lost 0 bases and 8 bases, there was a span of 11 bases. The CDR3 length is 14 residues. Germline V gene sequence: CDR1 SGHAT, CDR2 FQNNGV. Here the CDR3 reads CASSLDFLADIQYF. The CDR3 DNA follows: TGTGCCAGCAGCTTAGATTTCTTGGCGGACATTCAGTACTTC. The whole variable domain, filled in from reference TRBV11-2 and TRBJ2-4, reads EAGVAQSPRYKIIEKRQSVAFWCNPISGHATLYWYQQILGQGPKLLIQFQNNGVVDDSQLPKDRFSAERLKGVDSTLKIQPAKLEDSAVYLCASSLDFLADIQYFGAGTRLSVL.

The V gene is TRBV7-9, the J gene TRBJ2-6, with D perhaps given as TRBD1 or TRBD2 (5 bases each). The CDR3 runs 16 residues. From germline, CDR1 is SEHNR and CDR2 FQNEAQ (reference sequence). Trimming shortened V by 5 bases and J by 4 bases, and 15 bases separated the two germline ends. For the CDR3, the DNA is TGTGCCAGCAGCCCTCGGGACGTGCCGGGGGCCAACGTCCTGACTTTC. Translating it yields CASSPRDVPGANVLTF. The variable domain in full, completed from reference TRBV7-9 and TRBJ2-6, reads DTGVSQNPRHKITKRGQNVTFRCDPISEHNRLYWYRQTLGQGPEFLTYFQNEAQLEKSRLLSDRFSAERPKGSFSTLEIQRTEQGDSAMYLCASSPRDVPGANVLTFGAGSRLTVL.

The chain has TRBV4-1 and TRBJ2-1; 10 bases map to TRBD2. Trimming cost V 5 bases and J 8 bases; bases outside gene matches: 6. This CDR3 comprises 14 residues. CDR1 is MGHRA and CDR2 is YSYEKL in the germline V gene. CDR3 residues: CASSAPSGSHEQFF. Written as DNA, the CDR3 is TGCGCCAGCAGCGCGCCTAGCGGGAGCCATGAGCAGTTCTTC.

Comments on this clonotype: The CDR3 does not close with the conserved phenylalanine or tryptophan, likely indicating a read error. No DNA is shown, since the ends of the CDR3 on it are uncertain; the CDR3 is the one TCRdb lists. The chain combines TRBV14 with TRBJ2-1. Inclusive of both ends, the CDR3 amounts to 16 amino acids. Germline loops: CDR1 SGHDN, CDR2 FVKESK. The CDR3 sequence: CASRGMWRDSYNEQGG.

The V and J genes are TRBV20-1 and TRBJ2-7; 12 bases are a match to TRBD1. V lost 6 bases to trimming and J lost 3 bases; unmatched junction nucleotides: 3. This CDR3 has 13 amino acids. Germline V gene lookup returns CDR1 DFQATT and CDR2 SNEGSKA (reference sequence). CDR3 protein: CSAGTGGVYEQYF. Written as DNA, the CDR3 is TGCAGTGCCGGGACAGGGGGCGTCTACGAGCAGTACTTC.